These T cell receptor beta chains were read from a single sample in a study of neoadjuvant anti-PD-1 for oral cavity cancer. Sequenced by immunoSEQ multiplex PCR; TCRdb stores in-frame clones only, minus some. The sample includes tens of thousands of clones, approximately 26% of them seen just once. Sequencing used tumor tissue, obtained after nivolumab (anti-PD-1) treatment. These receptors were obtained from a person between 40 and 85 years old with oral cavity squamous cell carcinoma. Both conserved end residues are part of each CDR3. D genes are given only for firm matches. The size field is filled for only some rows; it gives once, few, many or a size class.

CDR3aa,CDR3nt,j_gene,len,abundance,v_gene,d_gene
CAWSLLDRRGTEAFF,TGTGCCTGGAGTCTTCTGGACCGGCGGGGCACTGAAGCTTTCTTT,TRBJ1-1,15,few,TRBV30,NA
CASSFGGVNEQFF,TGTGCCAGCAGCTTTGGAGGGGTAAATGAGCAGTTCTTC,TRBJ2-1,13,many,TRBV7-3,NA
CASSPRSTYNEQFF,TGTGCCAGCTCACCAAGGTCTACCTACAATGAGCAGTTCTTC,TRBJ2-1,14,few,TRBV18,NA
CASSSRGAGGPDTQYF,TGTGCCAGCAGCTCCCGTGGGGCGGGGGGCCCAGATACGCAGTATTTT,TRBJ2-3,16,once,TRBV11-2,TRBD2
CASSDPGQGIEKLFF,TGCGCCAGCAGCGATCCGGGACAGGGTATCGAAAAACTGTTTTTT,TRBJ1-4,15,few,TRBV5-1,TRBD1
CASSPGTGPHYGYTF,TGTGCCAGCAGTCCAGGGACAGGACCCCACTATGGCTACACCTTC,TRBJ1-2,15,few,TRBV27,TRBD1
CASSRSRILYGYTF,TGTGCCAGCTCAAGAAGCCGCATTCTATATGGCTACACCTTC,TRBJ1-2,14,NA,TRBV18,NA
CASSRGVAETQYF,TGTGCCAGCAGCCGCGGGGTGGCGGAGACCCAGTACTTC,TRBJ2-5,13,few,TRBV7-2,NA
CASSSLGGSDEQYF,TGTGCCAGCAGCTCCCTTGGTGGGAGTGACGAGCAGTACTTC,TRBJ2-7,14,NA,TRBV5-8,NA
CAISDGLSYEQYF,TGTGCCATCAGTGATGGTCTCTCCTACGAGCAGTACTTC,TRBJ2-7,13,few,TRBV10-3,NA
CATSPVRQAGNEKLFF,TGTGCCACCAGCCCCGTCAGACAGGCTGGAAATGAAAAACTGTTTTTT,TRBJ1-4,16,NA,TRBV15,NA
CASSLTPGLTYEQYF,TGTGCCAGCAGTTTAACGCCAGGGCTCACCTACGAGCAGTACTTC,TRBJ2-7,15,few,TRBV27,NA
CASSYSSLGTQYF,TGTGCCAGCAGTTACAGCTCCTTGGGGACGCAGTATTTT,TRBJ2-3,13,NA,TRBV6-6,NA
CASSQEGQGSQPQHF,TGTGCCAGCAGCCAAGAAGGACAGGGCAGTCAGCCCCAGCATTTT,TRBJ1-5,15,NA,TRBV4-2,TRBD1
CASSSLSGGTEAFF,TGTGCCAGCAGCTCTCTGTCTGGGGGGACTGAAGCTTTCTTT,TRBJ1-1,14,NA,TRBV13,NA
CASSLRDRNYGYTF,TGTGCCAGCAGCCTTAGAGACAGAAACTATGGCTACACCTTC,TRBJ1-2,14,few,TRBV11-2,NA
CASSLLSGGGPGAEQYF,TGTGCCAGCAGTCTTCTATCCGGCGGGGGCCCTGGCGCCGAGCAGTACTTC,TRBJ2-7,17,NA,TRBV9,NA
CASSTVGGETQYF,TGTGCCAGTAGTACTGTCGGGGGGGAGACCCAGTACTTC,TRBJ2-5,13,few,TRBV19,TRBD2
CAWSAQGRREKLFF,TGTGCCTGGAGTGCACAGGGCCGGAGGGAAAAACTGTTTTTT,TRBJ1-4,14,many,TRBV30,NA
CASSVRRSPLHF,TGCGCCAGCAGTGTAAGGCGTTCACCCCTCCACTTT,TRBJ1-6,12,medium-sized,TRBV10-1,NA
CASSRGAEETQYF,TGCGCCAGCAGCCGAGGGGCAGAGGAGACCCAGTACTTC,TRBJ2-5,13,few,TRBV4-1,NA